Detailed here is one T cell receptor beta chain. Its antigen remains unknown. The data derive from a study of beta chain features in type 1 diabetes. Sorted populations all had greater than 95% purity. What was sequenced were expressed TCRB transcripts, since all of the isolated RNA had been reverse transcribed. Using immunoSEQ multiplex PCR, the repertoire was profiled, and TCRdb retains in-frame clones only, with some absent. The repertoire consists of about 650,000 clones, with 9.5% to 15% occurring once and the leading ten covering around 0.12%. Notes on the study in general: A closer apparent resemblance between naive, central memory and Treg TCRB repertoires was seen in patients than in healthy donors. VDJ junctions sequenced from type 1 diabetes patients showed fewer insertions and more deletions. Shortening that was moderate but significant affected the TCRB CDR3s of Type 1 diabetes patients in all four CD4+ subsets.

The germline V gene encodes CDR1 MNHEY and CDR2 SMNVEV (reference sequence). Trimming cost V 4 bases and J 1 base; bases outside gene matches: 13. The CDR3 covers 18 residues. Sequencing input: naive CD4+ T cells from blood. This sequence joins TRBV27 and TRBJ1-1, with 9 bases lining up with TRBD1. This receptor was obtained from a young man with type 1 diabetes. The CDR3 reads CASSSKVRDRDTNTEAFF. Written as DNA, the CDR3 is TGTGCCAGCAGTTCCAAAGTCCGGGACAGGGACACGAACACTGAAGCTTTCTTT.